The rows below give T cell receptor beta chains drawn from one sample of a study of regulatory T cells in long-lasting Graves disease. MiXCR was run by TCRdb on the multiplex PCR reads, yielding one entry per CDR3 protein. Among a few hundred thousand distinct CDR3 sequences listed, around an eighth were seen once. In addition, the sample was reused for a study of T cells in Graves' hyperthyroidism and ophthalmopathy.

The sample here was peripheral blood mononuclear cells (PBMCs), taken at new diagnosis, from a patient treated with antithyroid drugs. These receptors originate from a man in his thirties or forties with Graves disease. Both conserved end residues are part of each CDR3. Fields, in order: CDR3 DNA, CDR3 protein, D gene, J gene, V gene, clone size. The D gene is left open where the match is weak. Size is omitted from some rows. Given values are once, few, many or a class for expanded clones.

TGCGCCAGCAGCTTGTTGCTAGCGGGTTCCTACAATGAGCAGTTCTTC	CASSLLLAGSYNEQFF	TRBD2	TRBJ2-1	TRBV5-1	few
TGCAGTGCTAGTGATCTTCCTAGCGGGTACTACAATGAGCAGTTCTTC	CSASDLPSGYYNEQFF	TRBD2	TRBJ2-1	TRBV20-1	many
TGCAGTGGGAAGACTAGCGGGAGGGCTTATGGAGAGACCCAGTACTTC	CSGKTSGRAYGETQYF	TRBD2	TRBJ2-5	TRBV20-1	many
TGCGCCAGCAGCTTCGGCAGCACAACTAATGAAAAACTGTTTTTT	CASSFGSTTNEKLFF	.	TRBJ1-4	TRBV5-1	many
TGCAGTGCTAGAGATTTTGGCAGGGGAGGAGAGACCCAGTACTTC	CSARDFGRGGETQYF	.	TRBJ2-5	TRBV20-1	many
TGTGCCAGTAGTCCGTCTCTGGGACTCCCCTATGGCTACACCTTC	CASSPSLGLPYGYTF	.	TRBJ1-2	TRBV19	many
TGTGCCAGCAGCCAAGTACGGGGGGAAACCAATCAGCCCCAGCATTTT	CASSQVRGETNQPQHF	.	TRBJ1-5	TRBV4-2	.
TGTGCCAGCAGCTTAGACGGGGAAGGTGGCTACACCTTC	CASSLDGEGGYTF	.	TRBJ1-2	TRBV7-3	.
TGTGCCACCAGTGATCCTTGGACAGGGGAGGATCAGCCCCAGCATTTT	CATSDPWTGEDQPQHF	TRBD1	TRBJ1-5	TRBV24-1	many
TGTGCCACCAGCCGACCTACAGGGGGCTTAGGCGGCTACACCTTC	CATSRPTGGLGGYTF	TRBD1	TRBJ1-2	TRBV15	many
TGTGCCAGCAGCTTCTCTTTTGCAACTAATGAAAAACTGTTTTTT	CASSFSFATNEKLFF	.	TRBJ1-4	TRBV7-2	many
TGTGCCAGCAGTGAAATCGGGGGCGGTTCACCCCTCCACTTT	CASSEIGGGSPLHF	.	TRBJ1-6	TRBV25-1	.
TGCGCCAGCAGCTTGAAAGAAGCGGGAGGGCAGAATGAGCAGTTCTTC	CASSLKEAGGQNEQFF	TRBD2	TRBJ2-1	TRBV5-1	.
TGTGCCAGCACCGACTGGGACACAGATACGCAGTATTTT	CASTDWDTDTQYF	.	TRBJ2-3	TRBV3-1	many
TGCAGTGCCCGGGACAGTGGAAAGATGAGCAATCAGCCCCAGCATTTT	CSARDSGKMSNQPQHF	TRBD1	TRBJ1-5	TRBV20-1	many
TGTGCCAGCAGCTTGGGCGGGACTGATTTCGGAGAGACCCAGTACTTC	CASSLGGTDFGETQYF	.	TRBJ2-5	TRBV5-8	few
TGTGCCTGGAGTGAAGGAACCCCCGGTCAGCCCCAGCATTTT	CAWSEGTPGQPQHF	.	TRBJ1-5	TRBV30	.
TGTGCCAGCAGCCACACGCCTAGCGTAAAAGAGACCCAGTACTTC	CASSHTPSVKETQYF	.	TRBJ2-5	TRBV11-2	many